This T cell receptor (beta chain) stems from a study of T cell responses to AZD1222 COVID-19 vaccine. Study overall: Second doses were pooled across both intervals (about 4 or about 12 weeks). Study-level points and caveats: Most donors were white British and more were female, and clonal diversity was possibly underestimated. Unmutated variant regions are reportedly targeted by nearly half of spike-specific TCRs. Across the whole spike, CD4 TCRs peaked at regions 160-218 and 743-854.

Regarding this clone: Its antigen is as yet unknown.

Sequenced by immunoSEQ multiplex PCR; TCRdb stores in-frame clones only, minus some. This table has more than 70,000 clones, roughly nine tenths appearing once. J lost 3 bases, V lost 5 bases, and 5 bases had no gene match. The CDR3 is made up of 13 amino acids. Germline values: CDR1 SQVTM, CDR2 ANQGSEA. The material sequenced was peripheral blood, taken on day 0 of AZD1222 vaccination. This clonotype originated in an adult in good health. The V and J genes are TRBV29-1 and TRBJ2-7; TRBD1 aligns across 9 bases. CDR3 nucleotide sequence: TGCAGCGTTACGGGACAGGGAAGCTACGAGCAGTACTTC. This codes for CSVTGQGSYEQYF.